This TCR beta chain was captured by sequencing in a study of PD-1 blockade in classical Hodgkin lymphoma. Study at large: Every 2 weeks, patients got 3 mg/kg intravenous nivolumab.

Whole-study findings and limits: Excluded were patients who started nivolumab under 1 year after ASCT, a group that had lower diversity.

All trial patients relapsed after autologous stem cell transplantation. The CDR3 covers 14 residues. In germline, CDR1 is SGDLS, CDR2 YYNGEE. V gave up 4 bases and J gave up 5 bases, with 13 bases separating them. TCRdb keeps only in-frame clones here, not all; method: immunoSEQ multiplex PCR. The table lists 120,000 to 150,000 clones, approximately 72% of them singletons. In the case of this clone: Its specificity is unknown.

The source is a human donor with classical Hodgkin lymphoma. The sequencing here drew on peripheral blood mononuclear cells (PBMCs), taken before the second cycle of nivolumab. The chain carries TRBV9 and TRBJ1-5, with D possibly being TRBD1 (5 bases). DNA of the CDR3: TGTGCCAGCAGCAGCAGGGACTCGTATCAGCCCCAGCATTTT. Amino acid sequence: CASSSRDSYQPQHF. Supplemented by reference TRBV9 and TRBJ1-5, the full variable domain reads DSGVTQTPKHLITATGQRVTLRCSPRSGDLSVYWYQQSLDQGLQFLIQYYNGEERAKGNILERFSAQQFPDLHSELNLSSLELGDSALYFCASSSRDSYQPQHFGDGTRLSIL.